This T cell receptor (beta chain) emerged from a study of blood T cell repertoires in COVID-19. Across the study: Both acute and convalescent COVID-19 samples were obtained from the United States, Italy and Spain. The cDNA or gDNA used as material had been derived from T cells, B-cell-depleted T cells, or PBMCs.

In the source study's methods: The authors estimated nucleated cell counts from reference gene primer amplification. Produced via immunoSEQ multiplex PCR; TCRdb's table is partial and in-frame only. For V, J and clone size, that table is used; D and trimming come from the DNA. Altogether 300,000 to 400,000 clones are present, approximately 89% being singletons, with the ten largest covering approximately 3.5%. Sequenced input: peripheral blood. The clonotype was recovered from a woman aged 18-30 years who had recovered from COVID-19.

The CDR3 sequence: CATRPSAGARYGYTF. In DNA form, the CDR3 reads TGTGCCACCAGACCCTCGGCAGGGGCACGCTATGGCTACACCTTC. The chain uses TRBV24-1 and TRBJ1-2, with D maybe TRBD1 (6 bases). In germline, CDR1 is KGHDR, CDR2 SFDVKD. The CDR3 contains 15 residues. V was trimmed by 7 bases and J by 4 bases, leaving 18 bases between them.